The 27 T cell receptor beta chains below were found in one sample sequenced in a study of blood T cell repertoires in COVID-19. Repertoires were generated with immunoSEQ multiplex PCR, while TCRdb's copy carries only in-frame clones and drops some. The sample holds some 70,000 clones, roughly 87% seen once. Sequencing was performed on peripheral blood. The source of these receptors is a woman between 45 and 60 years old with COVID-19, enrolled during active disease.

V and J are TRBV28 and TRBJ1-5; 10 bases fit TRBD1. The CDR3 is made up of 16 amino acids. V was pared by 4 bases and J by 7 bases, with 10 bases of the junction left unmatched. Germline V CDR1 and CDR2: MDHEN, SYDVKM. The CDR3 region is CASSSLDRGRGQPQHF. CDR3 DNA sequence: TGTGCCAGCAGTTCGCTCGACAGGGGGCGAGGGCAGCCCCAGCATTTT. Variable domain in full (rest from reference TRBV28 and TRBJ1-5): DVKVTQSSRYLVKRTGEKVFLECVQDMDHENMFWYRQDPGLGLRLIYFSYDVKMKEKGDIPEGYSVSREKKERFSLILESASTNQTSMYLCASSSLDRGRGQPQHFGDGTRLSIL.

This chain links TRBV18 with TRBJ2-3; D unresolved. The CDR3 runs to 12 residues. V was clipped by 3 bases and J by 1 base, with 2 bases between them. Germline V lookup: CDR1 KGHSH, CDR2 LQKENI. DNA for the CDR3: TGTGCCAGCTCACCCGGCACAGATACGCAGTATTTT. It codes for CASSPGTDTQYF.

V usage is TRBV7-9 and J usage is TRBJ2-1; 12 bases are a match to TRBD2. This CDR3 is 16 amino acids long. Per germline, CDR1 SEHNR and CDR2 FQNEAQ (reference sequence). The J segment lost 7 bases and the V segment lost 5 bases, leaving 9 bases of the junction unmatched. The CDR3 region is CASSRRLAGVGNEQFF. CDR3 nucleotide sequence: TGTGCCAGCAGCAGAAGACTAGCGGGAGTGGGGAATGAGCAGTTCTTC.

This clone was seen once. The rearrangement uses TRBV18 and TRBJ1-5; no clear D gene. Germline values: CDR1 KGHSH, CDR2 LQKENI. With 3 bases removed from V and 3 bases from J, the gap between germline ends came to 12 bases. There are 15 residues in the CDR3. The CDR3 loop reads CASSPGQTNNQPQHF. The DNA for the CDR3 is TGTGCCAGCTCACCGGGCCAGACTAACAATCAGCCCCAGCATTTT.

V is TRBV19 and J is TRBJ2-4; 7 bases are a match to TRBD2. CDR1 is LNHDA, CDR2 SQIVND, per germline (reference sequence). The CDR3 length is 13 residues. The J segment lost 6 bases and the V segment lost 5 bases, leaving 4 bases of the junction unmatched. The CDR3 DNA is TGTGCCAGTAGTTCCTCGGGGGGAAACATTCAGTACTTC. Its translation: CASSSSGGNIQYF.

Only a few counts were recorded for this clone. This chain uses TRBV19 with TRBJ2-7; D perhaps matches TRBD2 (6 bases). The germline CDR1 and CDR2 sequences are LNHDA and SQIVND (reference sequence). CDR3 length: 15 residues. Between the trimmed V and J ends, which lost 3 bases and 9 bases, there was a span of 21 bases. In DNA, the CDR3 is TGTGCCAGTAGTATCTCCGCGGGACCGTCTTGGGGGCAGTACTTC. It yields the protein CASSISAGPSWGQYF. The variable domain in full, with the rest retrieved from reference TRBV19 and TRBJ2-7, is DGGITQSPKYLFRKEGQNVTLSCEQNLNHDAMYWYRQDPGQGLRLIYYSQIVNDFQKGDIAEGYSVSREKKESFPLTVTSAQKNPTAFYLCASSISAGPSWGQYFGPGTRLTVT.

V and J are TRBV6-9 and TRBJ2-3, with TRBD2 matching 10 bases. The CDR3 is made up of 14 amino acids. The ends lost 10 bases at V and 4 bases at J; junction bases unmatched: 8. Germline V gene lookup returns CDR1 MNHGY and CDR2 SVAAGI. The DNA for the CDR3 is TGTGCCACCCCGGGAGCGGGAGGGCCAGATACGCAGTATTTT. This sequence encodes CATPGAGGPDTQYF.

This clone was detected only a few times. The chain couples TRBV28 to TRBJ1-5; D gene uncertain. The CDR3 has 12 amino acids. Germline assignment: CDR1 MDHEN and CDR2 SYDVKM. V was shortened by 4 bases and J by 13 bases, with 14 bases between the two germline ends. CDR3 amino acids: CASSSTPFDQHF. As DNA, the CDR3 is TGTGCCAGCAGTTCAACTCCCTTTGATCAGCATTTT.

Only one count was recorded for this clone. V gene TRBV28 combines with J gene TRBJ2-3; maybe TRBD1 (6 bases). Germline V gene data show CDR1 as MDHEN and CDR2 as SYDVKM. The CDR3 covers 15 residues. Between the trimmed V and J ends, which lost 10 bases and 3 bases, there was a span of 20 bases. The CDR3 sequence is CAIHTTGKGTDTQYF. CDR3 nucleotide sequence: TGTGCCATTCACACCACAGGGAAGGGGACAGATACGCAGTATTTT.

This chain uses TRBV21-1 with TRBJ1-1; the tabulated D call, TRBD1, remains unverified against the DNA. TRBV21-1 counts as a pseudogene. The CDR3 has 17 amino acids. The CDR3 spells CASRSRGIRVMNTEAFF. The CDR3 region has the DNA TGTGCCAGCAGATCCAGGGGGATAAGGGTCATGAACACTGAAGCTTTCTTT.

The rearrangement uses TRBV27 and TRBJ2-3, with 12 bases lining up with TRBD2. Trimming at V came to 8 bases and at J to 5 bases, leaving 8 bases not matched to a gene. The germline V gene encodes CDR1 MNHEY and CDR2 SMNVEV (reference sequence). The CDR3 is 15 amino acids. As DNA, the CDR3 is TGTGCCAGCGGTGGACTAGCGGGGAAGGTAGATACGCAGTATTTT. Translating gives CASGGLAGKVDTQYF.

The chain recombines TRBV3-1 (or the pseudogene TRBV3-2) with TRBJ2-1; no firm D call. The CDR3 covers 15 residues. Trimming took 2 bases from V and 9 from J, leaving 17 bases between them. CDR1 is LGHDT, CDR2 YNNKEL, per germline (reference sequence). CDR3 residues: CASSQPGVLTGEQFF. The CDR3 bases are TGTGCCAGCAGCCAACCCGGAGTTTTGACCGGTGAGCAGTTCTTC.

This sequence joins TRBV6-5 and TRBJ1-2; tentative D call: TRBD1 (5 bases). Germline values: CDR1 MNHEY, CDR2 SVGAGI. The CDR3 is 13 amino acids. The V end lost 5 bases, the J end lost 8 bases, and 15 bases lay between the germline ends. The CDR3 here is CASSRTNRGGYTF. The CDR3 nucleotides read TGTGCCAGCAGTCGGACCAATAGGGGCGGCTACACCTTC.

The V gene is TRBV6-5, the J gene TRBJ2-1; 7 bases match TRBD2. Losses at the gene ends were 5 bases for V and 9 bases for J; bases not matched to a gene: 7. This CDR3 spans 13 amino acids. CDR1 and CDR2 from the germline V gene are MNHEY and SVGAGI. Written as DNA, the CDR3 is TGTGCCAGCAGTACCCTAGCGGCCTCTGAGCAGTTCTTC. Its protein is CASSTLAASEQFF.

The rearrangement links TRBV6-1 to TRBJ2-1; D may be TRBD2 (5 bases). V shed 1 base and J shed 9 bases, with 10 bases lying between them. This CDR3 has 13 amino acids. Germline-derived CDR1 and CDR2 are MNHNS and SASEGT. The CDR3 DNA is TGTGCCAGCAGTGAAGGGCTAGCTTTTGAGCAGTTCTTC. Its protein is CASSEGLAFEQFF.

CDR3 protein: CASSEKTGAPYSGANVLTF. CDR3 bases: TGTGCCAGCAGCGAAAAAACAGGGGCGCCGTACTCTGGGGCCAACGTCCTGACTTTC. The gene calls are TRBV21-1 and TRBJ2-6; the table's D call, TRBD1, has no DNA check behind it. TRBV21-1 is marked as a pseudogene. This CDR3 is 19 amino acids long.

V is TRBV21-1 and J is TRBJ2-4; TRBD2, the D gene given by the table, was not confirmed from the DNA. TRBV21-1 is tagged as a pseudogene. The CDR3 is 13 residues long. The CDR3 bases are TGTGCCAGCAGCAAAGAGAGGGAAAACATTCAGTACTTC. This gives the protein CASSKERENIQYF.

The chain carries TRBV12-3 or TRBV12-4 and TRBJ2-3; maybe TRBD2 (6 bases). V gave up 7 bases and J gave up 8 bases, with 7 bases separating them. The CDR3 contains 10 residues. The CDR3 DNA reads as TGTGCCAGCATGGGGGGTACGCAGTATTTT. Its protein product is CASMGGTQYF.

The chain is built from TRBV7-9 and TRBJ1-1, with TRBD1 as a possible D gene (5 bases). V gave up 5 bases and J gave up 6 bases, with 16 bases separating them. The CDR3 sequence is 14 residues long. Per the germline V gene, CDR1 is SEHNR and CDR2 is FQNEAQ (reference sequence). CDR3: CASSQVGAGAEAFF. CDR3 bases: TGTGCCAGCAGCCAGGTAGGGGCAGGAGCTGAAGCTTTCTTT.

Written as DNA, the CDR3 is TGTGCCAGCAGTTACTCGGGACAGGGAAACTATGGCTACACCTTC. Amino acids: CASSYSGQGNYGYTF. V usage is TRBV6-5 and J usage is TRBJ1-2; 9 bases map to TRBD1. Germline V CDR1 and CDR2: MNHEY, SVGAGI. Trimming at V came to 0 bases and at J to 2 bases, leaving 1 base not matched to a gene. The CDR3 covers 15 residues.

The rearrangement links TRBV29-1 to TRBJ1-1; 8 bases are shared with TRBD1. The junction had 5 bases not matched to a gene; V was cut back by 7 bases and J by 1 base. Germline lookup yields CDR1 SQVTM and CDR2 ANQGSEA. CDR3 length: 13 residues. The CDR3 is CSGNRGGNTEAFF. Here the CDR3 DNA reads TGCAGCGGAAACAGGGGGGGGAACACTGAAGCTTTCTTT.

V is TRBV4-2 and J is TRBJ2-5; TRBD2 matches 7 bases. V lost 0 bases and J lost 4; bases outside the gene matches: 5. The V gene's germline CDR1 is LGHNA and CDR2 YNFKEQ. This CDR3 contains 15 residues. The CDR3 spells CASSQDPIAGETQYF. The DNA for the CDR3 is TGTGCCAGCAGCCAAGATCCCATAGCGGGAGAGACCCAGTACTTC.

CDR3 DNA sequence: TGTGCCACCAGCCGGACAGGTTCTGGCGGGACTAGCGGGAAGCAGTACTTC. Amino acids: CATSRTGSGGTSGKQYF. The chain employs TRBV15 and TRBJ2-7, with 13 bases lining up with TRBD2. The V gene's germline CDR1 is LNHNV and CDR2 YYDKDF (reference sequence). V was pared by 5 bases and J by 8 bases, with 15 bases of the junction left unmatched. This CDR3 region has 17 residues.

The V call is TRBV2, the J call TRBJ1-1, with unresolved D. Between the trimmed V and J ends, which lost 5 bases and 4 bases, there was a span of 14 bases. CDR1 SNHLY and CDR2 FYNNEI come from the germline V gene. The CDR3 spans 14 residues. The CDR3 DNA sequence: TGTGCCAGCAGTCTGGGGATGGCGGGCACTGAAGCTTTCTTT. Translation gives CASSLGMAGTEAFF.

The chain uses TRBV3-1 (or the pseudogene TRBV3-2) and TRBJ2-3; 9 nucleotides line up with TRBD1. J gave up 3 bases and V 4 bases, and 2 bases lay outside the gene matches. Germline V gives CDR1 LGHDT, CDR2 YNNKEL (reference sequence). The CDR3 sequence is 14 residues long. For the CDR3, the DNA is TGTGCCAGCAGCCCGACAGGGGGGACAGATACGCAGTATTTT. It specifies CASSPTGGTDTQYF.

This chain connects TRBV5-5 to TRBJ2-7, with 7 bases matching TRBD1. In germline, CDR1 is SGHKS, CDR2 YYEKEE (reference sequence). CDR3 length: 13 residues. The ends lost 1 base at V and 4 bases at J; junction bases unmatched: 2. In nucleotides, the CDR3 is TGTGCCAGCAGCTTGCAGGGGGTATACGAGCAGTACTTC. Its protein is CASSLQGVYEQYF.

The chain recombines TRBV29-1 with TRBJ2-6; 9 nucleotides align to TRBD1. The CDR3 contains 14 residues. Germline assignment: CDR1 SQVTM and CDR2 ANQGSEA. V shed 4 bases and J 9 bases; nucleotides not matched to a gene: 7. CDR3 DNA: TGCAGCGTTGCAAGGGGACAGGGTAACAACGTCCTGACTTTC. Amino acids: CSVARGQGNNVLTF.